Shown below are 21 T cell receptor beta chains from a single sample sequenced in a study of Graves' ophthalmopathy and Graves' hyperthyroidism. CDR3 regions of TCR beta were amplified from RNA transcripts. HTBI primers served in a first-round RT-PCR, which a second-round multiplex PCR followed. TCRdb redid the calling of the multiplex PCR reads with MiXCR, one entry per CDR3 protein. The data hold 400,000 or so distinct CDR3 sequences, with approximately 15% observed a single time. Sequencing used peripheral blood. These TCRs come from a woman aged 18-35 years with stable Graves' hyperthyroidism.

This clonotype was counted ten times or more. CDR3 protein: CASSLAQGVAFF. CDR3 DNA: TGTGCCAGCAGCTTAGCCCAGGGTGTAGCTTTCTTT. The J gene is TRBJ1-1, the V gene TRBV7-2; a weak D match, TRBD1 (5 bases). The ends were cut back, 0 bases at V and 10 bases at J, with 9 bases in the middle. There are 12 residues in the CDR3. CDR1 and CDR2 (germline): SGHTA, FQGNSA.

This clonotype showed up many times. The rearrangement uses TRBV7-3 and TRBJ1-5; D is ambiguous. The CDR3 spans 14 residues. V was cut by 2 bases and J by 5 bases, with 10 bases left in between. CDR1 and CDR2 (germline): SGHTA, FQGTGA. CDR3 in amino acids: CASSLDGFHQPQHF. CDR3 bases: TGTGCCAGCAGCTTAGATGGGTTCCATCAGCCCCAGCATTTT.

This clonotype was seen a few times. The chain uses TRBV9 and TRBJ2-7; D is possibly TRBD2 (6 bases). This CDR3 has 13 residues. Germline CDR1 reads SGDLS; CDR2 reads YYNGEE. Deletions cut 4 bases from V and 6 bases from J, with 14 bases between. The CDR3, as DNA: TGTGCCAGCAGCCCTACCGGGACTTCCGAGCAGTACTTC. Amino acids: CASSPTGTSEQYF.

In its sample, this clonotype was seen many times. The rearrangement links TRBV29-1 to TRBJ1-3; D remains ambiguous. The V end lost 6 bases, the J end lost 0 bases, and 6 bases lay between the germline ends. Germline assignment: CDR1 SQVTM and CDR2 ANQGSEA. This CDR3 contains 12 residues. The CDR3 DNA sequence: TGCAGCGTCCAAAGCTCTGGAAACACCATATATTTT. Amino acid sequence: CSVQSSGNTIYF. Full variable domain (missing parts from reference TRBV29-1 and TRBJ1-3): SAVISQKPSRDICQRGTSLTIQCQVDSQVTMMFWYRQQPGQSLTLIATANQGSEATYESGFVIDKFPISRPNLTFSTLTVSNMSPEDSSIYLCSVQSSGNTIYFGEGSWLTVV.

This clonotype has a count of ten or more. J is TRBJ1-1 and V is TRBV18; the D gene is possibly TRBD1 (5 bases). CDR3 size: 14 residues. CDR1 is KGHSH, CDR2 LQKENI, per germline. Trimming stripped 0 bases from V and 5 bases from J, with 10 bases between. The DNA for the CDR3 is TGTGCCAGCTCACCACCCCGGGGGTGGACTGAAGCTTTCTTT. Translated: CASSPPRGWTEAFF. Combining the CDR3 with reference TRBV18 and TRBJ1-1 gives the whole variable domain NAGVMQNPRHLVRRRGQEARLRCSPMKGHSHVYWYRQLPEEGLKFMVYLQKENIIDESGMPKERFSAEFPKEGPSILRIQQVVRGDSAAYFCASSPPRGWTEAFFGQGTRLTVV.

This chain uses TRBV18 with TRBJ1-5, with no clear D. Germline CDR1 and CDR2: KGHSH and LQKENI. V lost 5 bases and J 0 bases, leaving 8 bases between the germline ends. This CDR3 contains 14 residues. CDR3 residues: CASSATNSNQPQHF. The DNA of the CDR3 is TGTGCCAGCTCAGCGACAAATAGCAATCAGCCCCAGCATTTT.

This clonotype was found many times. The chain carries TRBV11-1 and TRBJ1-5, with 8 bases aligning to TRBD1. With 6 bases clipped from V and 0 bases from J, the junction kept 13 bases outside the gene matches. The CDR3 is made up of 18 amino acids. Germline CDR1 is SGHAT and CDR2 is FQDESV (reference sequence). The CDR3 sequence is CASSHGQGPSYSNQPQHF. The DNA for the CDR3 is TGTGCCAGCAGTCACGGACAGGGCCCTTCTTATAGCAATCAGCCCCAGCATTTT.

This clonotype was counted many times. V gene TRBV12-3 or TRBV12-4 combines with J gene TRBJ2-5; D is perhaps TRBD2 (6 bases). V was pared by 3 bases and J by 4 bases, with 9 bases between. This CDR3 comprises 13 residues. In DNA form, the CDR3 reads TGTGCCAGCAGTTTTTGGCGGGGAGAGACCCAGTACTTC. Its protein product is CASSFWRGETQYF.

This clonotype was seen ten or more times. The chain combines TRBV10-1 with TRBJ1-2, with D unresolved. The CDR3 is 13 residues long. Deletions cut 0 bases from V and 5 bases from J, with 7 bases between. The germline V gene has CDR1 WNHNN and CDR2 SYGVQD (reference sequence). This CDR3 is CASSESTRYGYTF. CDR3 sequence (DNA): TGCGCCAGCAGTGAGTCGACTCGATATGGCTACACCTTC.

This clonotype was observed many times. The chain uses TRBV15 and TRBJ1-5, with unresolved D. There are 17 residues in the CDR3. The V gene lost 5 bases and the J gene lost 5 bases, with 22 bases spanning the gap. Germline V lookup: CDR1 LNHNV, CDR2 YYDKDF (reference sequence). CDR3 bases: TGTGCCACCAGCGGTTGGGGATTACGTCTATCCGATCAGCCCCAGCATTTT. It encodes CATSGWGLRLSDQPQHF.

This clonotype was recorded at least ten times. Written as DNA, the CDR3 is TGTGCCAGCAGCCCCGGGACAGGGGTTTCACCCCTCCACTTT. This encodes CASSPGTGVSPLHF. The V call is TRBV12-3 or TRBV12-4, the J call TRBJ1-6, with 10 bases identical to TRBD1. V lost 6 bases to trimming and J lost 9 bases; unmatched junction nucleotides: 5. The CDR3 runs 14 residues.

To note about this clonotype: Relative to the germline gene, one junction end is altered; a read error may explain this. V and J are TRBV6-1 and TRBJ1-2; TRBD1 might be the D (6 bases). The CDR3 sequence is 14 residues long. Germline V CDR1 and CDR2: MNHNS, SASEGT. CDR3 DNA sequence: TGTGCCGGCAGGGGAGGGGGACGGGGCTATGGCTACACCTTC. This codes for CAGRGGGRGYGYTF.

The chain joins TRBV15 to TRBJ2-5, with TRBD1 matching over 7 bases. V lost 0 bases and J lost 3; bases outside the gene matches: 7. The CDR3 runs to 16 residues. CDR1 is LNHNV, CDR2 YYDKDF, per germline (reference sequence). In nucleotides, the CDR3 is TGTGCCACCAGCAGAGAGCCCAGACAGGGTAAAGAGACCCAGTACTTC. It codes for CATSREPRQGKETQYF.

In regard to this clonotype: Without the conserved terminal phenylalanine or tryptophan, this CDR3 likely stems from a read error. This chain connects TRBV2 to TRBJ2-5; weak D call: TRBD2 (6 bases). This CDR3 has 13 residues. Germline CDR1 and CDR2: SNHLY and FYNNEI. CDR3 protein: CASSDGGRESQYY. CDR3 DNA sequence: TGTGCCAGCAGTGACGGGGGAAGAGAGTCCCAGTACTAC.

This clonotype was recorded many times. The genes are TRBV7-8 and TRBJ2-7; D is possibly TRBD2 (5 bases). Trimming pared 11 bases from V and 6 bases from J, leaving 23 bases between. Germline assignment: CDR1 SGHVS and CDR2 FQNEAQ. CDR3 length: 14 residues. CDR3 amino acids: CASKNRGIRSEQYF. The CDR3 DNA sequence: TGTGCCTCGAAGAACCGGGGTATACGTTCCGAGCAGTACTTC.

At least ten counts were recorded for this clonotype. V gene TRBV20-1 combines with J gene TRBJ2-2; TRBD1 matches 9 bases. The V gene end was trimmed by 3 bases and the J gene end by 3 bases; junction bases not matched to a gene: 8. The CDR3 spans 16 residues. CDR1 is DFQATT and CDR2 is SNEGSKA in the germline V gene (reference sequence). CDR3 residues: CSASTPGQGYTGELFF. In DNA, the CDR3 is TGCAGTGCTAGCACACCGGGACAGGGCTACACCGGGGAGCTGTTTTTT.

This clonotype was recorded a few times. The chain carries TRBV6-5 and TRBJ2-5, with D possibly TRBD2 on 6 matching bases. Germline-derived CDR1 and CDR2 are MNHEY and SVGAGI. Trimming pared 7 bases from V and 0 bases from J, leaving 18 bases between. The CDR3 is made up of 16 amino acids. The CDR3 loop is CASTLLRGGDQETQYF. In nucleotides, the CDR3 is TGTGCCAGCACCTTACTTAGGGGCGGGGACCAAGAGACCCAGTACTTC.

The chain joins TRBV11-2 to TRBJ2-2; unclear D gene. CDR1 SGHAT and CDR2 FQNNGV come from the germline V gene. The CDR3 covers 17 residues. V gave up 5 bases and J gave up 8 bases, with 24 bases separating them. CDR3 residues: CASSLLSAEIWLGELFF. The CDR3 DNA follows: TGTGCCAGCAGCCTCCTCTCCGCGGAGATATGGTTAGGGGAGCTGTTTTTT.

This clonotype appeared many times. The DNA of the CDR3 is TGTGCCAGCAGTTACTCGACGCGGGGGAGTTCGATTAAGTACTTC. Amino acid sequence: CASSYSTRGSSIKYF. This chain joins TRBV6-2 or TRBV6-3 and TRBJ2-4; 7 bases align to TRBD2. The germline V gene encodes CDR1 MNHEY and CDR2 SVGEGT. This CDR3 comprises 15 residues. V dropped 0 bases and J dropped 14; count of bases not matched to a gene: 13.

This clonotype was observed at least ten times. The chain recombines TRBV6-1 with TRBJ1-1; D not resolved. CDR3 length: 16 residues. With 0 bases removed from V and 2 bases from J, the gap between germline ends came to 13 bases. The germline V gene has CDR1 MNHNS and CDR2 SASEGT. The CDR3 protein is CASSEARGHLNTEAFF. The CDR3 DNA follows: TGTGCCAGCAGTGAAGCGCGCGGGCACCTCAACACTGAAGCTTTCTTT.

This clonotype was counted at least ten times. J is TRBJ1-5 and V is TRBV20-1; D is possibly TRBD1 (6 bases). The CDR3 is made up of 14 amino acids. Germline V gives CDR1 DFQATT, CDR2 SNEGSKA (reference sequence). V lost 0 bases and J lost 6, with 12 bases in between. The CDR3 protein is CSARDNRAGQPQHF. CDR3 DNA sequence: TGCAGTGCTAGAGACAACAGGGCGGGTCAGCCCCAGCATTTT.